The entry that follows covers one TCR beta chain sequence. Its specific antigen is unknown. No per-base quality is available; no much larger clone lies one base away. The CDR3 covers 11 residues, taking in both the cysteine and the phenylalanine. Of the read, only the CDR3 DNA is kept; its 33 bases are in frame from base 1. V drops 8 bases and J drops 5 bases, leaving 9 bases in between. In the germline V gene, CDR1 corresponds to SGHTA and CDR2 to FQGNSA. The sample originates from a study of CD8 T cells in ankylosing spondylitis (dated by TCRdb to about 2017). Study-level background: T cell receptor beta repertoires were profiled in healthy donors and ankylosing spondylitis patients so that disease-linked TCR variants could be found. The full study cohort comprised about 24 ankylosing spondylitis patients and roughly 100 healthy donors. Peripheral blood was sampled, and synovial fluid was also collected from ankylosing spondylitis patients.

Broad study findings and their caveats: A TCR beta motif made up of several highly homologous amino acid variants appeared to be characteristic of blood from ankylosing spondylitis patients. The disease-linked clones were reported as significantly enriched in matched synovial fluid samples from ankylosing spondylitis patients. The disease-linked clones had a CD8+ phenotype and were found at relatively low frequencies in peripheral blood. Some TCR beta motif variants had previously been reported in synovial fluid and blood of reactive arthritis patients, which suggested common disease-initiation mechanisms.

Sequencing used an Illumina HiSeq 2500. TCR beta libraries were prepared by quantitative 5'-RACE with molecular barcodes. The paper's data handling went like this. Disease-linked TCR variants were identified with a new computational method built on a probabilistic model of VDJ rearrangement. Using fastp at Q25 and MiXCR, TCRdb reprocessed the public reads and kept productive beta chains. Rows with one shared CDR3 protein collapse into an entry with the most common genes and DNA. The authors' filters were not applied to this entry. The sample table lists around 440,000 distinct CDR3 sequences, 17% of them with a count of one. The ten largest account for just over 1% of the sample.

The rearrangement joined TRBV7-2 to TRBJ2-5; TRBD2 could be the D gene, as 5 bases match. The sequenced material came from blood, either unsorted or a sorted T cell fraction (not recorded which). The clonotype originates from a male donor with ankylosing spondylitis. The DNA reads TGTGCCAGCCAACGCGGGGAGACCCAGTACTTC. The translation is CASQRGETQYF.